This entry features one T cell receptor (beta chain) sequence. The CDR3 spans 16 residues. Germline loops: CDR1 SGHAT, CDR2 FQNNGV. V was pared by 0 bases and J by 0 bases, with 11 bases between. This record comes from a study of shared clonotypes between healthy human individuals. The data were produced by immunoSEQ multiplex PCR, yet TCRdb's version contains in-frame clones alone and is incomplete. The sample includes 780,000 or so clones, around 70% seen only once; the top ten take approximately 1.8%. Sequenced sample: memory CD4+ T cells sorted from blood. Described subset: CD45RA-negative fraction. The V gene is TRBV11-2, the J gene TRBJ1-1; D is unclear. The clonotype was recovered from a woman between 25 and 40 years old in good health. The CDR3 coding sequence is TGTGCCAGCAGCTTAGAAAGGGTAGGCATGAACACTGAAGCTTTCTTT. Protein sequence: CASSLERVGMNTEAFF.